This entry describes one T cell receptor beta chain. Its antigen is not known. With a much larger clone just one base away, this may be a read error. These data come from a study of shared clonotypes between healthy human individuals. Study-level points and caveats: Sampling included only blood; tissue repertoires likely differ.

Sequencing used immunoSEQ multiplex PCR; TCRdb keeps in-frame clones, though not all of them. This sample has 780,000 or so clones, with 72% found just once. The V end was cut by 5 bases, the J end by 2 bases, with 3 bases between. Germline V gene data show CDR1 as SGHTA and CDR2 as FQGTGA. The CDR3 extends over 11 amino acids. The chain employs TRBV7-3 and TRBJ2-5; D gene unclear. Sequenced input: memory CD4+ T cells sorted from blood. Subset given: CD45RA-negative fraction. This TCR came from a woman in her twenties or thirties in good health. The CDR3 loop is CASSGQETQYF. CDR3 DNA sequence: TGTGCCAGCAGCGGGCAAGAGACCCAGTACTTC. Full variable domain (remainder filled in from reference TRBV7-3 and TRBJ2-5): GAGVSQTPSNKVTEKGKYVELRCDPISGHTALYWYRQSLGQGPEFLIYFQGTGAADDSGLPNDRFFAVRPEGSVSTLKIQRTERGDSAVYLCASSGQETQYFGPGTRLLVL.